This TCR beta chain came from a study of identical twins. Study observations and caveats: Monozygotic twins shared more out-of-frame TCR alpha than recombination models predicted. Not following the same donors, the study drew its conclusions from cross-sectional statistical analysis.

V trimming: 0 bases; J trimming: 2 bases; junction bases outside the gene matches: 5. The CDR3 sequence is 16 residues long. Per germline, CDR1 LGHNA and CDR2 YSLEER. It was template switching that added a universal primer site, and there were unique molecular identifiers on the cDNA. TCRdb redid the calling of the 5' RACE reads with MiXCR, one entry per CDR3 protein. This sample has 570,000 or so distinct CDR3 sequences, with around a tenth found just once. A few counts support this clonotype. Its antigen is undetermined. The same sample was also used in a study of yellow fever vaccine responses in identical twins.

The sample was PBMCs. V and J are TRBV4-3 and TRBJ2-7, with TRBD1 matching 9 bases. The origin of this receptor is a woman younger than 35 in good health. The CDR3 region has the DNA TGCGCCAGCAGCCAAGACGGGACAGGGTCCCCCTACGAGCAGTACTTC. It is translated as CASSQDGTGSPYEQYF.